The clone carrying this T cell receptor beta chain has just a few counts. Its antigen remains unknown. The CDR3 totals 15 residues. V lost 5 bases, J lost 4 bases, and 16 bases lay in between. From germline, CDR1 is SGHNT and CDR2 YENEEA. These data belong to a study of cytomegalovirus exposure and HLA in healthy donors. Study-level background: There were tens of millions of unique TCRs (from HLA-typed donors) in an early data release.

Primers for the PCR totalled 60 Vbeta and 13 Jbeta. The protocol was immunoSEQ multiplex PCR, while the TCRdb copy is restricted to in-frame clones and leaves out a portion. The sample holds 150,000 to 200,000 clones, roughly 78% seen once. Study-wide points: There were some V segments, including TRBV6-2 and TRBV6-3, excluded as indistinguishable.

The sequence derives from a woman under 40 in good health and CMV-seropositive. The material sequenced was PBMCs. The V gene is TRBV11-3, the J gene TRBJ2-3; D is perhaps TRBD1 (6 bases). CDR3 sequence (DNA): TGTGCCAGCAGCGCAACAGGGACAAGCGCAGATACGCAGTATTTT. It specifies CASSATGTSADTQYF.